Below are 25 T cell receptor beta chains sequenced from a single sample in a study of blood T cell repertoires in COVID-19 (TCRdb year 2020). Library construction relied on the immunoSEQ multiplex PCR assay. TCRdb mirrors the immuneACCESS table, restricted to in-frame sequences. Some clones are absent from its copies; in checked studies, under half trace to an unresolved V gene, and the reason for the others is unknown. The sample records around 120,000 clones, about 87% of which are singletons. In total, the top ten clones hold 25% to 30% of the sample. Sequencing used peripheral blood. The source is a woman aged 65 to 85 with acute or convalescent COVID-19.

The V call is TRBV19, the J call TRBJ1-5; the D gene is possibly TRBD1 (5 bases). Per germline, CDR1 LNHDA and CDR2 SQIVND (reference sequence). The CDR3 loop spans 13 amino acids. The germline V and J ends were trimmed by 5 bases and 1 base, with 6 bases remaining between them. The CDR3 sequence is CASSRQSNQPQHF. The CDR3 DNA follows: TGTGCCAGTAGTCGACAGAGCAATCAGCCCCAGCATTTT.

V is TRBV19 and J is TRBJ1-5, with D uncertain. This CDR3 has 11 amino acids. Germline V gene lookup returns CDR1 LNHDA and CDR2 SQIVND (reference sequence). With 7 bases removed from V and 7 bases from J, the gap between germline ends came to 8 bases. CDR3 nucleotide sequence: TGTGCCAGTATGACTACCCAGCCCCAGCATTTT. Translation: CASMTTQPQHF.

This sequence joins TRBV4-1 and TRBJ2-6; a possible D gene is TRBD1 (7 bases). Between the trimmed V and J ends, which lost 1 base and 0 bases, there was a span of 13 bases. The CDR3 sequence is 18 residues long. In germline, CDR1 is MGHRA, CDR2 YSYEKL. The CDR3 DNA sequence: TGCGCCAGCAGCCAAGGGACAGGTAGCGGCTCTGGGGCCAACGTCCTGACTTTC. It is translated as CASSQGTGSGSGANVLTF.

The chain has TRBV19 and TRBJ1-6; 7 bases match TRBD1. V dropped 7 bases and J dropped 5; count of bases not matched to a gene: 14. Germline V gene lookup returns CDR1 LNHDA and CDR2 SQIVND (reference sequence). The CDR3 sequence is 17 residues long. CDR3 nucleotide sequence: TGTGCCAGTACCCCCCCCGGCAGGGGGTTGGATAATTCACCCCTCCACTTT. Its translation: CASTPPGRGLDNSPLHF.

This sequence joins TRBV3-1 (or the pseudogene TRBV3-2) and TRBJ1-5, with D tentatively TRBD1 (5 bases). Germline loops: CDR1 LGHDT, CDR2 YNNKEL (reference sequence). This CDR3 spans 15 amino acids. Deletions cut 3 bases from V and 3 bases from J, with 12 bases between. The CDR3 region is CASSQSQVSNQPQHF. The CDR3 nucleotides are TGTGCCAGCAGCCAGTCACAGGTTTCCAATCAGCCCCAGCATTTT.

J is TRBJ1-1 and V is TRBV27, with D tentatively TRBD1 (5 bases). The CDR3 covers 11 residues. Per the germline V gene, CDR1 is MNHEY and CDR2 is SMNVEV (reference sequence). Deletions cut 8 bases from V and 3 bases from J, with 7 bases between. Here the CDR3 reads CASLRDTEAFF. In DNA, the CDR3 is TGTGCCAGCCTCAGGGACACTGAAGCTTTCTTT.

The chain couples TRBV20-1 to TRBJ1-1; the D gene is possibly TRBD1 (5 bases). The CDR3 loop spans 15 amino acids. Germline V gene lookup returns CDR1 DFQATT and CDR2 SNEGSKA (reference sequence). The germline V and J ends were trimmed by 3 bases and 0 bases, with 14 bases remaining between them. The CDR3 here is CSASQVARVNTEAFF. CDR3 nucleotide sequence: TGCAGTGCTAGTCAGGTGGCCAGGGTGAACACTGAAGCTTTCTTT.

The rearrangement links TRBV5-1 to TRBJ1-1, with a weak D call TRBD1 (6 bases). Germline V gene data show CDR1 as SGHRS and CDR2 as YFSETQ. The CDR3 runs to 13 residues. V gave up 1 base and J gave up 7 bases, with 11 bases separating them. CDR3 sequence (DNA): TGCGCCAGCAGCTTGAGGACAGAGGGTGAAGCTTTCTTT. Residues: CASSLRTEGEAFF.

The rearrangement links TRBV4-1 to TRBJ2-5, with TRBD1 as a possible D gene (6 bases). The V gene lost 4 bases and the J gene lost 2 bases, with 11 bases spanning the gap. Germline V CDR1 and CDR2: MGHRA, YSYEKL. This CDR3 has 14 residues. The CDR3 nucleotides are TGCGCCAGCAGCCGCTCGGACAGTCAAGAGACCCAGTACTTC. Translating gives CASSRSDSQETQYF.

The CDR3 sequence: CASSQDVGGVETQYF. The CDR3 coding sequence is TGTGCCAGCAGCCAAGATGTCGGGGGTGTGGAGACCCAGTACTTC. The V call is TRBV3-1 (or the pseudogene TRBV3-2), the J call TRBJ2-5; D perhaps matches TRBD2 (6 bases). The germline gives CDR1 LGHDT, CDR2 YNNKEL (reference sequence). V was shortened by 0 bases and J by 5 bases, with 13 bases between the two germline ends. The length of the CDR3 is 15 residues.

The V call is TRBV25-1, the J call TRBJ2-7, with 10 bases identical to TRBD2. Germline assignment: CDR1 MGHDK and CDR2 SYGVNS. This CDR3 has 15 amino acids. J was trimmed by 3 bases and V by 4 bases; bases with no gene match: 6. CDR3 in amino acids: CASSVPSGGSYEQYF. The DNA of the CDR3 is TGTGCCAGCAGTGTCCCTAGCGGGGGAAGCTACGAGCAGTACTTC.

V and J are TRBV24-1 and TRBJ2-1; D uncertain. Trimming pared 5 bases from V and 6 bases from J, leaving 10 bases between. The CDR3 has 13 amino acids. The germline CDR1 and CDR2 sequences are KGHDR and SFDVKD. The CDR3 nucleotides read TGTGCCACCAGTGCTTGGGCAGGCAATGAGCAGTTCTTC. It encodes CATSAWAGNEQFF.

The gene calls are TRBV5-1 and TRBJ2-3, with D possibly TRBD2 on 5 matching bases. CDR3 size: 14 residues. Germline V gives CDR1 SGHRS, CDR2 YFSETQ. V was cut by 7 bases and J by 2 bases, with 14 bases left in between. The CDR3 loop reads CASLEGGVTDTQYF. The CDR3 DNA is TGCGCCAGCCTAGAGGGTGGGGTCACAGATACGCAGTATTTT.

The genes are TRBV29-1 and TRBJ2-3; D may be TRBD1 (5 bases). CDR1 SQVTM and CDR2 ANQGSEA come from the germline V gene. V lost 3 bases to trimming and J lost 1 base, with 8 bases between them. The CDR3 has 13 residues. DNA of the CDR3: TGCAGCGTTGATTCGACAGGCACAGATACGCAGTATTTT. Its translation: CSVDSTGTDTQYF.

CDR3 DNA sequence: TGTGCTAGTGGATCCGGATCCTCCACACTACACTACGAGCAGTACTTC. This codes for CASGSGSSTLHYEQYF. This chain joins TRBV12-5 and TRBJ2-7; D remains ambiguous. Germline-derived CDR1 and CDR2 are LGHNT and FRNRAP. The length of the CDR3 is 16 residues. V dropped 6 bases and J dropped 3 bases, with 21 bases sitting between them.

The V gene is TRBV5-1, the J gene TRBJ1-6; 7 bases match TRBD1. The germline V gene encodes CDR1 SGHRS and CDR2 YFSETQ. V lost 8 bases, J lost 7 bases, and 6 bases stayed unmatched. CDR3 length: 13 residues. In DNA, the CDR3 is TGCGCCAGTCAGGGGGATGGAAATTCACCCCTCCACTTT. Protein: CASQGDGNSPLHF.

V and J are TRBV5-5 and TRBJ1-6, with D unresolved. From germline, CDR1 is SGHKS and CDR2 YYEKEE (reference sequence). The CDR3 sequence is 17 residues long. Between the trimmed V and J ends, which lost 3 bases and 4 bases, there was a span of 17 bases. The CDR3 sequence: CASSSDRGWSYNSPLHF. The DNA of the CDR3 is TGTGCCAGCAGCTCGGATCGGGGTTGGAGTTATAATTCACCCCTCCACTTT.

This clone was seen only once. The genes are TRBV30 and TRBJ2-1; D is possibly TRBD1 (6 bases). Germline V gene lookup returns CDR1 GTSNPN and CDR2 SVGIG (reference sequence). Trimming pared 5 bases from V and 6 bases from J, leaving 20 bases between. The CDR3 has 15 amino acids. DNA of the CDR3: TGTGCCTGGCGACCTACAGGGATAAGGGTCAATGAGCAGTTCTTC. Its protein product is CAWRPTGIRVNEQFF. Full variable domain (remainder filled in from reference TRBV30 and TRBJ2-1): SQTIHQWPATLVQPVGSPLSLECTVEGTSNPNLYWYRQAAGRGLQLLFYSVGIGQISSEVPQNLSASRPQDRQFILSSKKLLLSDSGFYLCAWRPTGIRVNEQFFGPGTRLTVL.

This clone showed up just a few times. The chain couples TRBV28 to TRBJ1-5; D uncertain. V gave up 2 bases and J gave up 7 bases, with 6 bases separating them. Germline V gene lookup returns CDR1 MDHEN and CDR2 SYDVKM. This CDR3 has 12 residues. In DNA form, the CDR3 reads TGTGCCAGCAGTTTAGGGAGACAGCCCCAGCATTTT. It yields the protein CASSLGRQPQHF.

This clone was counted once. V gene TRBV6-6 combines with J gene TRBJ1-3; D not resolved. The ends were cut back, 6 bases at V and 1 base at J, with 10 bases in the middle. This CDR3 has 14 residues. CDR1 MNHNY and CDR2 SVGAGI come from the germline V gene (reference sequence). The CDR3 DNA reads TGTGCCAGCAGCCTCACTACTTCTGGAAACACCATATATTTT. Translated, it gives CASSLTTSGNTIYF.

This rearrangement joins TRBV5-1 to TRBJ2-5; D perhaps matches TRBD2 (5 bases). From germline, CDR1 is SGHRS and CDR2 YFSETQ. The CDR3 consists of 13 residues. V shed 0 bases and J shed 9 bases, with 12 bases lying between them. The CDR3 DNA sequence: TGCGCCAGCAGCTTGGAAGATATGCGGGCCCAGTACTTC. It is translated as CASSLEDMRAQYF.

Written as DNA, the CDR3 is TGTGCCAGCAGCTCCCGGGACAGGGCGAATTCACCCCTCCACTTT. Translated: CASSSRDRANSPLHF. The rearrangement links TRBV5-4 to TRBJ1-6; the match to TRBD1 covers 9 bases. Per germline, CDR1 SGHNT and CDR2 YYREEE (reference sequence). Trimming took 3 bases from V and 7 from J; bases not matched to a gene: 5. This CDR3 has 15 amino acids.

CDR3: CASSLRGIGGQGHREQFF. The DNA of the CDR3 is TGTGCCAGCAGCTTAAGAGGTATAGGGGGACAGGGCCACCGTGAGCAGTTCTTC. The rearrangement joins TRBV7-6 to TRBJ2-1; 9 nucleotides agree with TRBD1. This CDR3 is built from 18 residues. V dropped 2 bases and J dropped 9; count of bases not matched to a gene: 17. Germline V CDR1 and CDR2: SGHVS, FNYEAQ.

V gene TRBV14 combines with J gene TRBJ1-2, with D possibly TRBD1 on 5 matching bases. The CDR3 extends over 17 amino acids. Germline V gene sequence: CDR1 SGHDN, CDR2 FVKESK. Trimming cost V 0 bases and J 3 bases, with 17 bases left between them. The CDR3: CASSQDGGRGNYYGYTF. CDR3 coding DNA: TGTGCCAGCAGCCAAGACGGTGGGAGGGGCAACTACTATGGCTACACCTTC.

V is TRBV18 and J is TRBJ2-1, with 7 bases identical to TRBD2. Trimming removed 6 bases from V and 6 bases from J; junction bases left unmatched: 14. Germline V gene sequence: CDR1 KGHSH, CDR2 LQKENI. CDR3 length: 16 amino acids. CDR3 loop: CASSPGLGGAGNEQFF. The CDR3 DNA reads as TGTGCCAGCTCCCCCGGGTTGGGAGGGGCCGGCAATGAGCAGTTCTTC.